The 14 T cell receptor beta chains below come from one sample, sequenced in a study of blood T cell repertoires in COVID-19. Data came from immunoSEQ multiplex PCR; TCRdb stores just in-frame clones and leaves some out. The repertoire consists of approximately 300,000 clones, with roughly 88% occurring once and the leading ten covering 1.5% to 2%. Sequencing was carried out using peripheral blood. Source of these receptors: a woman in her 50s with acute or convalescent COVID-19.

This clone has a handful of counts. This rearrangement joins TRBV5-1 to TRBJ1-6, with D possibly being TRBD1 (6 bases). V lost 1 base, J lost 7 bases, and 12 bases lay in between. Germline CDR1 is SGHRS and CDR2 is YFSETQ. The CDR3 extends over 15 amino acids. The CDR3 loop is CASSLFGGRNSPLHF. The DNA of the CDR3 is TGCGCCAGCAGCTTGTTTGGGGGCAGGAATTCACCCCTCCACTTT.

The chain employs TRBV27 and TRBJ1-1; D gene unclear. V gave up 3 bases and J gave up 4 bases, with 15 bases separating them. The V gene's germline CDR1 is MNHEY and CDR2 SMNVEV (reference sequence). The CDR3 totals 15 residues. CDR3 DNA: TGTGCCAGCAGTTTGAGGGCCTCGAGAGTCACTGAAGCTTTCTTT. Translation gives CASSLRASRVTEAFF.

CDR3 bases: TGTGCCAGCAGACCGATGCCCGGGACAGCCCTTCGCATTTTCACCGGGGAGCTGTTTTTT. This gives the protein CASRPMPGTALRIFTGELFF. V and J are TRBV27 and TRBJ2-2; 7 bases fit TRBD1. Unmatched junction bases numbered 23, after V lost 6 bases and J lost 4 bases. The V gene's germline CDR1 is MNHEY and CDR2 SMNVEV (reference sequence). The CDR3 contains 20 residues.

V usage is TRBV18 and J usage is TRBJ1-1, with 8 bases fitting TRBD1. The germline gives CDR1 KGHSH, CDR2 LQKENI. Trimming at V came to 6 bases and at J to 3 bases, leaving 3 bases not matched to a gene. This CDR3 has 13 amino acids. In DNA form, the CDR3 reads TGTGCCAGCTCGCGGGGACAGGACACTGAAGCTTTCTTT. Translating it yields CASSRGQDTEAFF.

The chain is built from TRBV7-9 and TRBJ2-7, with D uncertain. This CDR3 comprises 14 residues. The V gene's germline CDR1 is SEHNR and CDR2 FQNEAQ (reference sequence). Trimming removed 0 bases from V and 3 bases from J, with 9 bases in between. The CDR3 DNA reads as TGTGCCAGCAGCTTAGCCCTGACAAGCTACGAGCAGTACTTC. Its protein is CASSLALTSYEQYF.

This clone was detected only a few times. This chain links TRBV7-2 with TRBJ1-1, with D unresolved. Trimming took off 1 base at V and 7 bases at J, with 7 bases between the two ends. CDR3 length: 12 amino acids. The germline V gene has CDR1 SGHTA and CDR2 FQGNSA. The CDR3 loop is CASSLGAGEAFF. CDR3 nucleotides: TGTGCCAGCAGCTTAGGGGCAGGTGAAGCTTTCTTT.

The CDR3 spells CASRVGQGSEKLFF. The CDR3 bases are TGTGCCAGCAGGGTGGGGCAGGGAAGTGAAAAACTGTTTTTT. This chain uses TRBV7-9 with TRBJ1-4; D perhaps matches TRBD1 (5 bases). V lost 6 bases to trimming and J lost 7 bases, with 15 bases between them. The CDR3 totals 14 residues. The germline CDR1 and CDR2 sequences are SEHNR and FQNEAQ (reference sequence).

The chain links TRBV18 to TRBJ2-5; a weak D match, TRBD2 (6 bases). The V and J ends lost 2 bases and 4 bases respectively, with 23 bases between them. Germline V lookup: CDR1 KGHSH, CDR2 LQKENI. The CDR3 runs to 18 residues. CDR3 in amino acids: CASSPEGGLWRGRETQYF. The CDR3, as DNA: TGTGCCAGCTCACCAGAAGGAGGCTTGTGGAGGGGCAGAGAGACCCAGTACTTC.

This clone has a single count. This chain joins TRBV27 and TRBJ2-1; possibly TRBD2 for D (5 bases). Trimming cost V 2 bases and J 3 bases, with 11 bases left between them. This CDR3 is 15 amino acids long. CDR1 and CDR2 from the germline V gene are MNHEY and SMNVEV (reference sequence). CDR3 in DNA: TGTGCCAGCAGTTTAATGGGAGAGAGCTACAATGAGCAGTTCTTC. The encoded protein is CASSLMGESYNEQFF.

The rearrangement links TRBV12-3 or TRBV12-4 to TRBJ2-7; weak D call: TRBD2 (6 bases). This CDR3 comprises 13 residues. V was pared by 4 bases and J by 2 bases, with 9 bases between. Written as DNA, the CDR3 is TGTGCCAGCAGTTGGGGAGGTGCCTACGAGCAGTACTTC. It yields the protein CASSWGGAYEQYF.

The chain joins TRBV7-9 to TRBJ2-5, with a weak D call TRBD1 (5 bases). Germline CDR1 and CDR2: SEHNR and FQNEAQ (reference sequence). Trimming removed 7 bases at V and 2 bases at J, with 14 bases between. This CDR3 comprises 14 residues. CDR3 sequence: CASTDRQLQETQYF. The CDR3 coding sequence is TGTGCCAGCACCGATAGACAGCTACAAGAGACCCAGTACTTC.

Ten or more counts support this clone. The DNA for the CDR3 is TGTGCCAGCAGTTCTCGGACTAGCGGGTACTACAATGAGCAGTTCTTC. Translating it yields CASSSRTSGYYNEQFF. The chain recombines TRBV27 with TRBJ2-1; 11 bases align to TRBD2. CDR1 is MNHEY, CDR2 SMNVEV, per germline (reference sequence). The length of the CDR3 is 16 residues. Germline trimming cut 4 bases from V and 3 bases from J; bases unmatched to any gene: 5.

This chain connects TRBV20-1 to TRBJ2-7; D perhaps matches TRBD1 (6 bases). CDR3 size: 11 residues. CDR1 is DFQATT and CDR2 is SNEGSKA in the germline V gene (reference sequence). V was clipped by 4 bases and J by 6 bases, with 10 bases between them. The CDR3 loop reads CSAKQGVEQYF. The CDR3 coding sequence is TGCAGTGCTAAACAGGGAGTCGAGCAGTACTTC.

The chain recombines TRBV9 with TRBJ2-1; unclear D gene. The V and J ends lost 4 bases and 3 bases respectively, with 23 bases between them. This CDR3 region has 18 residues. The germline CDR1 and CDR2 sequences are SGDLS and YYNGEE. CDR3 sequence (DNA): TGTGCCAGCAGCCCCTCCTCTTTGGAACAGCCTAACTACAATGAGCAGTTCTTC. Translation gives CASSPSSLEQPNYNEQFF.